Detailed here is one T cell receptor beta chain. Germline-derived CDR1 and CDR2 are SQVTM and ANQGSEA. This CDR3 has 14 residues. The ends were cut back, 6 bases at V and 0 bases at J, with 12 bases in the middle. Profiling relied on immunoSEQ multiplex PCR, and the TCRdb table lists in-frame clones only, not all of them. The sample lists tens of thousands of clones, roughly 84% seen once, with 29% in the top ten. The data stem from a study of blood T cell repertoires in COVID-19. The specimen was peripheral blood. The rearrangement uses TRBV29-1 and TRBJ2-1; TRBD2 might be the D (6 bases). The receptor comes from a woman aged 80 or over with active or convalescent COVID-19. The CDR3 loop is CSVPGVSSYNEQFF. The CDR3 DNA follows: TGCAGCGTCCCGGGGGTTAGCTCCTACAATGAGCAGTTCTTC.